This T cell receptor beta chain originates from a study of cytomegalovirus exposure and HLA in healthy donors. Primers: 60 Vbeta forward and 13 Jbeta reverse. Here immunoSEQ multiplex PCR was the method, and the copy in TCRdb shows in-frame clones only, minus some. The data contain some 170,000 clones, 65% to 80% of them seen just once; the ten biggest clones take up approximately 3.1%. Remarks on this clone: Its specificity is unknown.

Study-level points and caveats: Indistinguishable V segments, including TRBV6-2 and TRBV6-3, were excluded.

Germline V gives CDR1 ENHRY, CDR2 SYGVKD. Between the trimmed V and J ends, which lost 6 bases and 1 base, there was a span of 9 bases. The CDR3 contains 13 residues. V usage is TRBV10-3 and J usage is TRBJ1-1; D uncertain. This sequence was found in a woman between 50 and 59 years old in good health and CMV-seropositive. The sequencing input was PBMCs. The CDR3, as DNA: TGTGCCATCAGGACATCCGGGAACACTGAAGCTTTCTTT. As protein: CAIRTSGNTEAFF.